This TCR beta chain comes out of a study of shared clonotypes between healthy human individuals (dated by TCRdb to about 2020). Looking at the study overall: A few men and two women, aged 18 to 49 years, made up the cohort. Per donor, three plates each were used for CD4 naive and CD4 memory, two for CD8 naive, and one for CD8 memory. To estimate repertoire size and how much clonotype sharing occurs between individuals, the study deeply sequenced the blood TCR repertoires of roughly 5 healthy adults. To increase sequencing depth and limit assay-specific biases, different laboratories used diverse techniques to prepare libraries and sequence TCR repertoires. Leukapheresis yielded between about 0.85 and 10 billion PBMCs per donor.

Using the deep immunoSEQ assay, multiplex PCR amplified TCR CDR3 regions from genomic DNA. Extracted genomic DNA from each cell subset was distributed evenly across all wells of several immunoSEQ 96-well plates, and each plate was treated as a replicate. For sorted subsets, 200 ng of genomic DNA, equivalent to some 30,000 T cell genomes, went into each replicate PCR. Purified libraries were measured with a Qubit 3.0 fluorometer, size-checked on a Bioanalyzer 2100, and measured again with the KAPA Library Quantification kit. A separate single-read 150-cycle Illumina NextSeq 550 flow cell was used to sequence each immunoSEQ 96-well plate. Per the source publication's procedure: The immunoSEQ output contained only junctional sequences without quality scores, so filtering could not match that applied to full-length reads. Sequences were annotated with PyIR, a Python wrapper for IgBLAST v1.9, and V/J genes and CDR3 were assigned using IMGT germline references. Any read was removed if the V/J assignment was weak (E-value above 1e-6), the CDR3 was missing, or the read contained stop codons, out-of-frame junctions, or ambiguous translated residues. V3J clonotypes were defined as sequences sharing an identical inferred V gene, J gene, and CDR3 amino acid sequence. Percentage overlap between repertoires was computed as shared unique clonotypes divided by the size of the smaller repertoire. RTK rarefaction, the Chao1 estimator, and Recon v2.1 estimates of unobserved clonotypes were used to assess repertoire richness. Generation probabilities were computed with OLGA for all TCRbeta clonotypes obtained by the gDNA method from several donors. TCRdb obtained this table from immuneACCESS and retained in-frame rearrangements with V and J assigned. These tables miss some clones; where compared with another copy, unresolved V genes account for less than half of the shortfall, and the remainder is unexplained. V, J and clone size derive from that table, while D and trimming were established from the DNA sequence. The sample table records millions of clones; 85% to 95% of these occur just once. The biggest ten clones account for 0.14% of the sample.

CDR1 and CDR2, looked up from the germline V gene, are SGHRS and YFSETQ. The CDR3, from cysteine to phenylalanine, totals 13 residues. Kept here is only the CDR3 DNA, which spans 39 bases and is read in frame from base 1. Germline trimming amounts to 7 bases on V and 2 bases on J, with 5 as the count of junction bases outside the gene matches. The donors were healthy, HIV-negative adults who had no recently reported acute infections or vaccinations. Every donor was a Caucasian adult residing in Nashville, Tennessee, USA. CD4+ T cells were enriched by magnetic negative selection, after which naive cells were positively selected on CD45RA and the negative fraction was taken as the memory subset. After blood collection by leukapheresis, PBMCs were isolated using Ficoll-Histopaque density gradient centrifugation and then cryopreserved in the vapor phase of liquid nitrogen. Purity and quantity of every magnetically sorted T cell population were checked by analytical flow cytometry. Each sorted fraction had its genomic DNA isolated and then quantified by UV absorbance on a Nanodrop 2000c.

Points on this clone: Its antigen has not been determined. Base quality data are lacking; no much larger clone is found one base away. Other DNA sequences in the same sample also yield this CDR3.

Points the paper makes about the study in general: Sampling was restricted to blood, and TCR repertoires in tissue are likely to differ from TCR repertoires in blood. Compared with non-shared clonotypes, the clonotypes found in all four sorted-subset donors had higher generation probabilities. Incomplete sequencing was indicated by rarefaction of sorted-subset datasets, despite the large sequencing depth. When a few donors were compared, the shared fraction of clonotypes was around 4.6% for naive CD4, more than 3% for naive CD8, 2% to 2.5% for memory CD4, and around 0.37% for memory CD8. Pairwise subsampling indicated that sequencing depth was expected to affect the degree of clonotype sharing among donors. Because the study included only a small number of donors, the genetic and exposure-history diversity represented was limited. Larger estimated clonotype richness was generally found for naive subsets than for memory subsets.

The chain uses TRBV5-1 and TRBJ2-5; 7 bases in between match TRBD1. The clonotype originates from a man aged 18 to 30 in good health. The sequenced sample was naive CD4+ T cells sorted from blood. Sample cell subset or site, as interpreted from the label and publication: CD45RA+ positively selected. The DNA is as follows: TGCGCCAGCCGTACAGGGGCACAAGAGACCCAGTACTTC. It translates as CASRTGAQETQYF.